Sequencing of this T cell receptor beta chain was carried out in a study of blood T cell repertoires in COVID-19. In this sample, this clone turned up a few times. Germline V gene sequence: CDR1 SEHNR, CDR2 FQNEAQ (reference sequence). The ends lost 5 bases at V and 3 bases at J; junction bases unmatched: 4. This CDR3 spans 15 amino acids. Assay: immunoSEQ multiplex PCR; the TCRdb copy retains only in-frame clones and omits some. The data contain more than 25,000 clones, roughly 94% of them seen just once; the ten biggest clones take up 3.5% to 5%. The V gene is TRBV7-9, the J gene TRBJ1-6, with 7 bases aligning to TRBD1. Sequencing input: peripheral blood. This receptor was taken from a human donor with active COVID-19. The donor label of this sample is uncertain. CDR3 loop: CASSLTGFYNSPLHF. The CDR3 bases are TGTGCCAGCAGCCTGACAGGGTTCTATAATTCACCCCTCCACTTT.